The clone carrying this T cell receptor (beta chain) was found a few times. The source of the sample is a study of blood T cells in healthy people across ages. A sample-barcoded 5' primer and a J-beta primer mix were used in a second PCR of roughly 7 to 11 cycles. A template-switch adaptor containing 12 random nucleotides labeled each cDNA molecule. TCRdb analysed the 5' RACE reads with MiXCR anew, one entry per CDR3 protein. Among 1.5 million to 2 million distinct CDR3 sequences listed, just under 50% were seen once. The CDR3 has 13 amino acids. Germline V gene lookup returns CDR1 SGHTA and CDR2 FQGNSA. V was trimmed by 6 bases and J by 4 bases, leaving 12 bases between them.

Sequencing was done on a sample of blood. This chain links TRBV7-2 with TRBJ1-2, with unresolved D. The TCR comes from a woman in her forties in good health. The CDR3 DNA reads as TGTGCCAGCAGTCAAGAACCTGTCTATGGCTACACCTTC. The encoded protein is CASSQEPVYGYTF. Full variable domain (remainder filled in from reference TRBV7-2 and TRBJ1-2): GAGVSQSPSNKVTEKGKDVELRCDPISGHTALYWYRQSLGQGLEFLIYFQGNSAPDKSGLPSDRFSAERTGGSVSTLTIQRTQQEDSAVYLCASSQEPVYGYTFGSGTRLTVV.